This T cell receptor (beta chain) was sequenced in a study of beta chain features in type 1 diabetes. Study observations and caveats: Individuals with type 1 diabetes displayed fewer insertions and more deletions at VDJ junctions.

CD4+ cells of the naive, central memory, regulatory and stem cell-like memory types were sorted via CD45RO/CCR7/CD25/CD127/CD95/CD27. Deletions cut 5 bases from V and 7 bases from J, with 12 bases between. The germline V gene has CDR1 DFQATT and CDR2 SNEGSKA (reference sequence). The CDR3 runs 11 residues. This clone has ten or more counts. Antigen: not known. The authors reverse transcribed all of the isolated RNA, so sequencing captured expressed TCRB transcripts. Method: immunoSEQ multiplex PCR; TCRdb's copy keeps in-frame clones and lacks some. The sample carries under 250,000 clones, approximately 11% recorded once.

Sequences were obtained from central memory CD4+ T cells from blood. The genes are TRBV20-1 and TRBJ2-7; D is perhaps TRBD1 (5 bases). This clonotype was obtained from a man between 18 and 35 years old in good health. Here the CDR3 DNA reads TGCAGTGCTGCGACGCCAGGGGAGCAGTACTTC. Translation gives CSAATPGEQYF.